This is a list of T cell receptor beta chains from one sample in a study of blood T cell repertoires in COVID-19. Data came from immunoSEQ multiplex PCR; TCRdb stores just in-frame clones and leaves some out. The sample carries 230,000 or so clones, roughly 88% recorded once. The sequenced sample consisted of PBMCs or T cells enriched from blood (not recorded which). These receptors originate from a woman aged 45-65 years with acute COVID-19. The CDR3 runs from the conserved cysteine through the conserved F or W. A D gene is named only where the DNA matches it firmly.

>NA|TRBJ1-2|TRBV2
CASSEFISLRNGYTF
>TRBD2|TRBJ2-1|TRBV28
CASETSGLDNEQFF
>TRBD2|TRBJ2-5|TRBV5-4
CASSGGAGEDLSETQYF
>NA|TRBJ2-7|TRBV25-1
CASSELENYEQYF
>NA|TRBJ2-5|TRBV7-2
CASSSSSQGETQYF
>TRBD2|TRBJ2-7|TRBV27
CASSPGTRTYEQYF
>NA|TRBJ1-1|TRBV2
CASSDPNIPDRTRAEAFF
>NA|TRBJ1-5|TRBV15
CATSRDRRGDQPQHF
>NA|TRBJ1-5|TRBV19
CASRYIDSSNQPQHF
>TRBD2|TRBJ2-4|TRBV7-9
CASSFTSAKNIQYF
>TRBD2|TRBJ2-7|TRBV4-2
CASSVAGGSGYEQYF
>TRBD2|TRBJ2-3|TRBV19
CASTLPSGSRTDTQYF
>NA|TRBJ2-2|TRBV7-9
CASSLSRELFF
>NA|TRBJ2-3|TRBV14
CASSLGSSTDTQYF
>TRBD1|TRBJ1-1|TRBV2
CASRRTGGFTEAFF
>NA|TRBJ1-1|TRBV7-9
CASSPTSMSTEAFF
>TRBD1|TRBJ1-2|TRBV6-5
CASSLRTGVWSGYTF
>NA|TRBJ1-1|TRBV21-1
CASSNTGLWRRCTEAFF
>NA|TRBJ2-1|TRBV27
CASSPPGPRSPYNEQFF
>NA|TRBJ2-1|TRBV18
CASSLSVAGPGNEQFF
>TRBD2|TRBJ2-7|TRBV25-1
CASRTSALWDEQYF
>TRBD2|TRBJ2-2|TRBV6-5
CASSTSGGSGELFF
>TRBD2|TRBJ2-7|TRBV4-1
CASSPTSLTYEQYF
>NA|TRBJ2-1|TRBV5-1
CASSDIYNEQFF
>TRBD1|TRBJ2-5|TRBV5-1
CASSMTGGKTQYF
>NA|TRBJ1-1|TRBV12-3/TRBV12-4
CASSENRAKAFF
>NA|TRBJ1-2|TRBV6-5
CASKTGNYGYTF
>TRBD1|TRBJ2-5|TRBV18
CASSPWTGSQETQYF
>TRBD2|TRBJ2-4|TRBV4-1
CASSQDMWAGVRGRAKNIQYF
>NA|TRBJ1-1|TRBV5-8
CASSYGTTVAFF
>TRBD1|TRBJ1-6|TRBV7-9
CASSLVSGTGSLHF
>NA|TRBJ2-7|TRBV6-5
CASIFNPTYYEQYF